A few counts support the clone carrying this TCR beta chain. Its cognate antigen is unknown. The genes are named according to mouse. Investigators isolated RNA and reverse transcribed it into cDNA to act as the sequencing template. The assay was immunoSEQ multiplex PCR, and TCRdb's table has in-frame clones only and misses some. The sample counts around 290,000 clones, none seen once; the ten largest own 1.2%. Cutaneous lymph node cells were pooled, and they were sorted using CD4, CD8alpha, NKG2D, NKG2ACE and other markers. This sample was included in a study of CD8+ T cells in alopecia areata. Turning to the study itself: Transfer of skin from roughly 6-12-month-old C3H/HeJ graft donors with spontaneous alopecia was made to 7-10-week-old female C3H/HeJ mice. Whole-study results and caveats: Researchers report lesional scalp, most notably alopecia totalis/universalis, outstripped normal scalp in clonality.

The sequenced sample consisted of CD4+ T cells sorted from a lymph node. This clonotype was obtained from a C3H/HeJ mouse with alopecia areata. Mouse strain MHC haplotype: H2-k.

The part of the CDR3 DNA that was read is TGTGCCAGCAGTACTATCAAAAACTCC. This encodes CASSTIKNS. The whole CDR3 sequence reads CASSTIKNSDYTF. The gene calls are TRBV19 and TRBJ1-2; no definite D call. The CDR3 extends 4 residues past the end of the read, so its final part is completed from the germline J gene. The germline V gene encodes CDR1 FNHDT and CDR2 SITEND (reference sequence). CDR3 size: 13 residues. V lost 3 bases and J lost 1, with 7 bases in between.